The T cell receptor beta chain described here comes from a study of T cells in Graves' hyperthyroidism and ophthalmopathy. Broader study findings: Clonotypes that were expanded in thyroid above 0.001 mostly appeared in blood too.

Amplification yielded TCR beta CDR3 regions, with RNA transcripts as the source. The HTBI set primed first-round TCR CDR3 RT-PCR. TCRdb passed the multiplex PCR reads through MiXCR, listing each CDR3 protein once. The sample records roughly 350,000 distinct CDR3 sequences, over 11% being singletons. This clonotype was found a few times. Its antigen remains unknown. CDR1 MDHEN and CDR2 SYDVKM come from the germline V gene. The CDR3 has 14 residues. Trimming pared 6 bases from V and 7 bases from J, leaving 13 bases between. This sequence was found in a woman aged 25 to 39 with Graves' hyperthyroidism. The gene calls are TRBV28 and TRBJ1-6; the D is unclear. The specimen sequenced was blood. The CDR3: CASSPPGSNSPLHF. CDR3 DNA sequence: TGTGCCAGCAGCCCCCCGGGCTCAAATTCACCCCTCCACTTT.